A selection of T cell receptor beta chains follows, all from one sample in a study of blood T cell repertoires in COVID-19. Sequencing used immunoSEQ multiplex PCR; TCRdb keeps in-frame clones, though not all of them. The profile shows some 150,000 clones, about 80% of them singletons. Input material: PBMCs or T cells enriched from blood (not recorded which). All receptors derive from a middle-aged man who had recovered from COVID-19. Each CDR3 is given with its conserved first and last residue. A D gene is named only where the DNA matches it firmly. Clone size, where shown, is once, few, many, or a class for clones that have expanded.

clone_size: NA; j_call: TRBJ1-5; d_call: NA; v_call: TRBV7-9; cdr3_nt: TGTGCCAGCAGCTTAGCAGGGGGGGTGTGGCATTTT; cdr3_aa: CASSLAGGVWHF
clone_size: few; j_call: TRBJ1-4; d_call: NA; v_call: TRBV5-1; cdr3_nt: TGCGCCAGCAGCCCGGACGGGGGGGCAACGGAAAAACTGTTTTTT; cdr3_aa: CASSPDGGATEKLFF
clone_size: NA; j_call: TRBJ1-5; d_call: TRBD1; v_call: TRBV10-3; cdr3_nt: TGTGCCATCAGTGAGTCGACAGGGAACAATCAGCCCCAGCATTTT; cdr3_aa: CAISESTGNNQPQHF
clone_size: NA; j_call: TRBJ1-4; d_call: NA; v_call: TRBV30; cdr3_nt: TGTGCCTGGGGGCAGGGCGGCAATGAAAAACTGTTTTTT; cdr3_aa: CAWGQGGNEKLFF
clone_size: few; j_call: TRBJ2-7; d_call: NA; v_call: TRBV7-8; cdr3_nt: TGTGCCAGCAGCTTAGTATCCTACGAGCAGTACTTC; cdr3_aa: CASSLVSYEQYF
clone_size: NA; j_call: TRBJ1-2; d_call: NA; v_call: TRBV6-4; cdr3_nt: TGTGCCAGCAGTGGCTACAGGGTTTGTAACACCTTC; cdr3_aa: CASSGYRVCNTF
clone_size: NA; j_call: TRBJ2-7; d_call: TRBD1; v_call: TRBV4-3; cdr3_nt: TGCGCCAGCAGCCAAGATAAGGACAGGGGGGTTGAGCAGTACTTC; cdr3_aa: CASSQDKDRGVEQYF
clone_size: NA; j_call: TRBJ1-1; d_call: NA; v_call: TRBV11-3; cdr3_nt: TGTGCCAGCATGCGGAACACGAACACTGAAGCTTTCTTT; cdr3_aa: CASMRNTNTEAFF
clone_size: NA; j_call: TRBJ2-3; d_call: NA; v_call: TRBV9; cdr3_nt: TGTGCCAGCAGCGCCGGACAGCGGACAGATACGCAGTATTTT; cdr3_aa: CASSAGQRTDTQYF
clone_size: once; j_call: TRBJ1-6; d_call: NA; v_call: TRBV6-2/TRBV6-3; cdr3_nt: TGTGCCAGCAGTTACTCAGAGGGGGTCGATTCACCCCTCCACTTT; cdr3_aa: CASSYSEGVDSPLHF
clone_size: NA; j_call: TRBJ1-2; d_call: NA; v_call: TRBV6-5; cdr3_nt: TGTGCCAGCAGTTACGGGGCAGGGGTCAACTATGGCTACACCTTC; cdr3_aa: CASSYGAGVNYGYTF
clone_size: NA; j_call: TRBJ1-5; d_call: NA; v_call: TRBV4-3; cdr3_nt: TGCGCCAGCAGCCAAGATCCGCCCGCGACCGGGGTTCAGCCCCAGCATTTT; cdr3_aa: CASSQDPPATGVQPQHF
clone_size: NA; j_call: TRBJ2-3; d_call: NA; v_call: TRBV18; cdr3_nt: TGTGCCAGCTCACCGTTACAGGGGGGGACAGATACGCAGTATTTT; cdr3_aa: CASSPLQGGTDTQYF
clone_size: NA; j_call: TRBJ2-7; d_call: NA; v_call: TRBV5-1; cdr3_nt: TGCGCCAGCAGCCGTAGCGGCACCTACGAGCAGTACTTC; cdr3_aa: CASSRSGTYEQYF
clone_size: once; j_call: TRBJ2-5; d_call: TRBD1; v_call: TRBV5-1; cdr3_nt: TGCGCCAGCAGCCCCGGACAGGGAGGAGAGACCCAGTACTTC; cdr3_aa: CASSPGQGGETQYF
clone_size: NA; j_call: TRBJ2-7; d_call: TRBD2; v_call: TRBV5-4; cdr3_nt: TGTGCCAGCAGCTCCCCTCAGGGGACTAGCGGGGGCCGAGGGAAGCAGTACTTC; cdr3_aa: CASSSPQGTSGGRGKQYF
clone_size: NA; j_call: TRBJ1-1; d_call: NA; v_call: TRBV7-2; cdr3_nt: TGTGCCAGCCGCCAAGCGGACCTCACTGAAGCTTTCTTT; cdr3_aa: CASRQADLTEAFF
clone_size: few; j_call: TRBJ1-2; d_call: NA; v_call: TRBV9; cdr3_nt: TGTGCCAGCAGTCAGGAGGGGAACTATGGCTACACCTTC; cdr3_aa: CASSQEGNYGYTF
clone_size: NA; j_call: TRBJ1-5; d_call: NA; v_call: TRBV4-2; cdr3_nt: TGTGCCAGCAGCCAAGATCTCCGGGGGGGTCAGCCCCAGCATTTT; cdr3_aa: CASSQDLRGGQPQHF
clone_size: NA; j_call: TRBJ1-5; d_call: TRBD1; v_call: TRBV19; cdr3_nt: TGTGCCAGTAGTAGACCAGGGGGCGCGGGCAATCAGCCCCAGCATTTT; cdr3_aa: CASSRPGGAGNQPQHF
clone_size: NA; j_call: TRBJ2-7; d_call: NA; v_call: TRBV7-2; cdr3_nt: TGTGCCAGCAGCTTCCGTTCGGCGGGACGGGCTTTCGAGCAGTACTTC; cdr3_aa: CASSFRSAGRAFEQYF
clone_size: once; j_call: TRBJ1-1; d_call: NA; v_call: TRBV28; cdr3_nt: TGTGCCAGCAACCCCCCGGGGGTCGGCACTGAAGCTTTCTTT; cdr3_aa: CASNPPGVGTEAFF
clone_size: NA; j_call: TRBJ2-1; d_call: TRBD2; v_call: TRBV7-6; cdr3_nt: TGTGCCAGCAGCTTAGGAGCGACTAGCGGGGGAGGGTTCTTC; cdr3_aa: CASSLGATSGGGFF
clone_size: once; j_call: TRBJ1-4; d_call: NA; v_call: TRBV9; cdr3_nt: TGTGCCAGCAGCCCGGACGGGAGGGATGAAAAACTGTTTTTT; cdr3_aa: CASSPDGRDEKLFF
clone_size: NA; j_call: TRBJ2-5; d_call: NA; v_call: TRBV5-4; cdr3_nt: TGTGCCAGCAGCTTGGGATCGGAAGAGACCCAGTACTTC; cdr3_aa: CASSLGSEETQYF
clone_size: NA; j_call: TRBJ2-7; d_call: NA; v_call: TRBV5-8; cdr3_nt: TGTGCCAGCCGTCCCCGCACAGGGTCCTCCGAGCAGTACTTC; cdr3_aa: CASRPRTGSSEQYF
clone_size: NA; j_call: TRBJ1-1; d_call: NA; v_call: TRBV7-9; cdr3_nt: TGTGCCAGCAGCTTAGAGGACTGGGGCGGGACGAGGAACACTGAAGCTTTCTTT; cdr3_aa: CASSLEDWGGTRNTEAFF
clone_size: once; j_call: TRBJ2-7; d_call: TRBD1; v_call: TRBV30; cdr3_nt: TGTGCCTGGCATCCGGGACAGTCCTACGAGCAGTACTTC; cdr3_aa: CAWHPGQSYEQYF
clone_size: NA; j_call: TRBJ1-6; d_call: TRBD1; v_call: TRBV5-1; cdr3_nt: TGCGCCAGCAGCCTAGGACAGGGGAGCTCCTATAATTCACCCCTCCACTTT; cdr3_aa: CASSLGQGSSYNSPLHF
clone_size: NA; j_call: TRBJ1-2; d_call: NA; v_call: TRBV6-5; cdr3_nt: TGTGCCAGCGGACTTTTACTCTATGGCTACACCTTC; cdr3_aa: CASGLLLYGYTF
clone_size: NA; j_call: TRBJ1-1; d_call: NA; v_call: TRBV4-1; cdr3_nt: TGCGCCAGCAGCCAAGAAAGGGCTCAGGAGGCTGAAGCTTTCTTT; cdr3_aa: CASSQERAQEAEAFF
clone_size: NA; j_call: TRBJ1-2; d_call: NA; v_call: TRBV6-5; cdr3_nt: TGTGCCAGCAGTTCGGTGGGGAGGGCGGTCTATGGCTACACCTTC; cdr3_aa: CASSSVGRAVYGYTF
clone_size: NA; j_call: TRBJ1-2; d_call: TRBD1; v_call: TRBV7-9; cdr3_nt: TGTGCCAGCAGCTTCGGGACAGGGCGTACCTATGGCTACACCTTC; cdr3_aa: CASSFGTGRTYGYTF
clone_size: NA; j_call: TRBJ1-3; d_call: TRBD1; v_call: TRBV28; cdr3_nt: TGTGCCAGCAGTTTCCGTCCCGGGACAGGGGAGTCTGGAAACACCATATATTTT; cdr3_aa: CASSFRPGTGESGNTIYF
clone_size: NA; j_call: TRBJ1-6; d_call: NA; v_call: TRBV6-1; cdr3_nt: TGTGCCAGCAGTGAAACACGGGGGACCACTTCTTCACCCCTCCACTTT; cdr3_aa: CASSETRGTTSSPLHF
clone_size: NA; j_call: TRBJ2-3; d_call: TRBD2; v_call: TRBV2; cdr3_nt: TGTGCCAGCAGTGAAGCGCTAGCGGGGGGTGGGGATACGCAGTATTTT; cdr3_aa: CASSEALAGGGDTQYF
clone_size: NA; j_call: TRBJ2-7; d_call: TRBD1; v_call: TRBV14; cdr3_nt: TGTGCCAGCAGCCTTAAAGGGGGACAGGGCTACGAGCAGTACTTC; cdr3_aa: CASSLKGGQGYEQYF
clone_size: NA; j_call: TRBJ1-2; d_call: TRBD1; v_call: TRBV9; cdr3_nt: TGTGCCAGCAGCGGGGGACAGGGCGGTGGCTACACCTTC; cdr3_aa: CASSGGQGGGYTF
clone_size: NA; j_call: TRBJ2-3; d_call: TRBD2; v_call: TRBV7-3; cdr3_nt: TGTGCCAGCAGCTCCAGACTAGCCTCTACTTCAGATACGCAGTATTTT; cdr3_aa: CASSSRLASTSDTQYF
clone_size: NA; j_call: TRBJ2-3; d_call: TRBD2; v_call: TRBV7-2; cdr3_nt: TGTGCCAGCAGTCATAGCGGGGGGGCCCTAGATACGCAGTATTTT; cdr3_aa: CASSHSGGALDTQYF
clone_size: few; j_call: TRBJ1-5; d_call: NA; v_call: TRBV5-1; cdr3_nt: TGCGCCAGCAGCTTGGCAGGGCCCAATCAGCCCCAGCATTTT; cdr3_aa: CASSLAGPNQPQHF
clone_size: NA; j_call: TRBJ2-2; d_call: TRBD2; v_call: TRBV28; cdr3_nt: TGTGCCAGCAGTTTACTAAGCGGGGGGGACAACACCGGGGAGCTGTTTTTT; cdr3_aa: CASSLLSGGDNTGELFF
clone_size: NA; j_call: TRBJ1-1; d_call: NA; v_call: TRBV9; cdr3_nt: TGTGCCAGCAGCGTAGGGCAGGTGAACACTGAAGCTTTCTTT; cdr3_aa: CASSVGQVNTEAFF
clone_size: NA; j_call: TRBJ2-5; d_call: TRBD1; v_call: TRBV5-1; cdr3_nt: TGCGCCAGCAGCTTGGCCGGACAGGGGGCGTTCGAGACCCAGTACTTC; cdr3_aa: CASSLAGQGAFETQYF
clone_size: NA; j_call: TRBJ2-3; d_call: TRBD2; v_call: TRBV4-1; cdr3_nt: TGCGCCAGCAGCCAAGGCGGGTTAGCGGGGGACCGCACAGATACGCAGTATTTT; cdr3_aa: CASSQGGLAGDRTDTQYF
clone_size: once; j_call: TRBJ2-5; d_call: TRBD2; v_call: TRBV7-2; cdr3_nt: TGTGCCAGCAGCGGACTAGCGGGGACGGAGACCCAGTACTTC; cdr3_aa: CASSGLAGTETQYF
clone_size: NA; j_call: TRBJ2-7; d_call: TRBD1; v_call: TRBV27; cdr3_nt: TGTGCCAGCAGTTTACGAGGTACGGGACAGGGCTACGAGCAGTACTTC; cdr3_aa: CASSLRGTGQGYEQYF
clone_size: NA; j_call: TRBJ2-3; d_call: NA; v_call: TRBV19; cdr3_nt: TGTGCCAGTAGTATTAGGTCCCCCCCGAGGGACACCCGGACAGATACGCAGTATTTT; cdr3_aa: CASSIRSPPRDTRTDTQYF
clone_size: NA; j_call: TRBJ1-1; d_call: TRBD1; v_call: TRBV25-1; cdr3_nt: TGTGCCAGCAGTGATAGAGGGCAGGGGGGAACTGAAGCTTTCTTT; cdr3_aa: CASSDRGQGGTEAFF